The subject of this entry is one TCR beta chain. Antigen: not known. Genomic DNA, serving as template, underwent TCR beta VDJ and CDR3 profiling. From the reads, TCRdb called clonotypes with MiXCR, one entry per CDR3 protein. In the table there are fewer than 250,000 distinct CDR3 sequences, around 59% of which are singletons. This record belongs to a study of CD8+CD57+ T cells in acquired aplastic anemia. Looking at the study overall: The average for DNA from sorted CD4+ and CD8+ cells was roughly 3 ug. Notes on the study in general: Patients and controls were not found to differ significantly in CD8+ Simpson's diversity.

The CDR3 covers 14 residues. Per germline, CDR1 SNHLY and CDR2 FYNNEI. The V gene lost 2 bases and the J gene lost 1 base, with 6 bases spanning the gap. This chain links TRBV2 with TRBJ2-1; no clear D. Sequencing was done on a sample of sorted CD4+, CD8+, or CD8+CD57+ T cells (not recorded which) from PBMCs. This TCR came from a human donor in good health, serving as a control. The CDR3 coding sequence is TGTGCCAGCAGTGAACTCCGGTCCTACAATGAGCAGTTCTTC. Translating gives CASSELRSYNEQFF. The variable domain in full, with the rest retrieved from reference TRBV2 and TRBJ2-1, is EPEVTQTPSHQVTQMGQEVILRCVPISNHLYFYWYRQILGQKVEFLVSFYNNEISEKSEIFDDQFSVERPDGSNFTLKIRSTKLEDSAMYFCASSELRSYNEQFFGPGTRLTVL.